The present TCR beta chain was sequenced within a study of cytomegalovirus exposure and HLA in healthy donors. Study-level results: Presence/absence analyses assumed roughly uniform sequencing depth across donors.

With 60 Vbeta and 13 Jbeta primers, the PCR was carried out. The data were produced by immunoSEQ multiplex PCR, yet TCRdb's version contains in-frame clones alone and is incomplete. The sample has roughly 110,000 clones. As to this clone: The antigen remains unidentified.

Trimming took 4 bases from V and 5 from J; bases not matched to a gene: 7. This CDR3 has 15 amino acids. CDR1 and CDR2 from the germline V gene are SQVTM and ANQGSEA. Source material: PBMCs. This sequence was found in a man aged 35 to 55 in good health and CMV-seropositive. This chain uses TRBV29-1 with TRBJ2-2; 10 bases line up with TRBD2. In DNA form, the CDR3 reads TGCAGCGTTGCTAGCGGGAGTCTATTTACCGGGGAGCTGTTTTTT. It encodes CSVASGSLFTGELFF.